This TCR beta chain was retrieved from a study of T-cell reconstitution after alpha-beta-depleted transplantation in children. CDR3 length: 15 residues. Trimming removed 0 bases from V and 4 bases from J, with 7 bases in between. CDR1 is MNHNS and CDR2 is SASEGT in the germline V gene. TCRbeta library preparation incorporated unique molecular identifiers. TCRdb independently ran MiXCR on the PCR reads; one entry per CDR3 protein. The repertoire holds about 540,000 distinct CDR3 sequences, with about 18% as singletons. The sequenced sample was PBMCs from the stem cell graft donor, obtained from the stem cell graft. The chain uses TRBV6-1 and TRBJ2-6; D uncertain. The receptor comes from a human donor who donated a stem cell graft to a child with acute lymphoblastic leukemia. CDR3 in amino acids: CASSEAGSGANVLTF. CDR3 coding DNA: TGTGCCAGCAGTGAAGCAGGGTCCGGGGCCAACGTCCTGACTTTC.